Listed below are T cell receptor beta chains from one sample, sequenced in a study of T cell repertoires in cytomegalovirus infection. Each CDR3 protein gets one entry after TCRdb re-called the reads with MiXCR. Here the sample spans roughly 300,000 distinct CDR3 sequences, approximately 9.5% being singletons. Sequenced sample: PBMCs. The receptors stem from a human donor in good health (CMV status not recorded). Some clones in this sample may be carry-over from other donors' samples. Each CDR3 is given with its conserved first and last residue. The order of the fields is J gene, V gene, D gene, clone size, CDR3 DNA, CDR3 protein. D genes are given only for firm matches. Size tells how often a clone was seen (once, few, many) or the class of an expanded clone, and some rows leave it out.

J gene: TRBJ1-2
V gene: TRBV19
D gene: .
clone size: few
CDR3 DNA: TGTGCCAGTAGGACAGAACTGAAAAGGGACTATGGCTACACCTTC
CDR3 protein: CASRTELKRDYGYTF

J gene: TRBJ1-4
V gene: TRBV6-2/TRBV6-3
D gene: .
clone size: many
CDR3 DNA: TGTGCCAGCAGCCGCCGCGGGGTCGCTAATGAAAAACTGTTTTTT
CDR3 protein: CASSRRGVANEKLFF

J gene: TRBJ2-5
V gene: TRBV28
D gene: .
clone size: .
CDR3 DNA: TGTGCCAGCAGTTTATTGCAAGTCCTAACTGGGGAGACCCAGTACTTC
CDR3 protein: CASSLLQVLTGETQYF

J gene: TRBJ1-2
V gene: TRBV9
D gene: .
clone size: few
CDR3 DNA: TGTGCCAGCAGCGTCGGATTCGGGGAAGACTATGGCTACACCTTC
CDR3 protein: CASSVGFGEDYGYTF

J gene: TRBJ1-6
V gene: TRBV12-3/TRBV12-4
D gene: .
clone size: .
CDR3 DNA: TGTGCCAGCAGCTCCCTTTCACCCCTCCACTTT
CDR3 protein: CASSSLSPLHF

J gene: TRBJ2-3
V gene: TRBV4-1
D gene: TRBD2
clone size: .
CDR3 DNA: TGCGCCAGCAGCCAAGCGAGCGGGGTGGATACGCAGTATTTT
CDR3 protein: CASSQASGVDTQYF

J gene: TRBJ2-2
V gene: TRBV15
D gene: TRBD2
clone size: .
CDR3 DNA: TGTGCCACCAGCAGAGACCGGGCGGGGACTAGGAACGGGGAGCTGTTTTTT
CDR3 protein: CATSRDRAGTRNGELFF

J gene: TRBJ1-2
V gene: TRBV27
D gene: .
clone size: many
CDR3 DNA: TGTGCCAGCAGTCCCGGGGCACGGGATGGCTACACCTTC
CDR3 protein: CASSPGARDGYTF

J gene: TRBJ2-2
V gene: TRBV7-2
D gene: .
clone size: many
CDR3 DNA: TGTGCCAGCAGCTTAGGGGGGTCCGGGGAGCTGTTTTTT
CDR3 protein: CASSLGGSGELFF

J gene: TRBJ2-3
V gene: TRBV7-3
D gene: TRBD2
clone size: many
CDR3 DNA: TGTGCCAGCAGCGAACTAGGGACTAGCGGATACACAGATACGCAGTATTTT
CDR3 protein: CASSELGTSGYTDTQYF

J gene: TRBJ1-1
V gene: TRBV12-3/TRBV12-4
D gene: .
clone size: few
CDR3 DNA: TGTGCCAGCAGCCCCGTGGGGGATCGATTGAACACTGAAGCTTTCTTT
CDR3 protein: CASSPVGDRLNTEAFF

J gene: TRBJ1-1
V gene: TRBV2
D gene: .
clone size: many
CDR3 DNA: TGTGCCAGCAGTGTGGGCACTGAAGCTTTCTTT
CDR3 protein: CASSVGTEAFF

J gene: TRBJ2-1
V gene: TRBV11-3
D gene: TRBD2
clone size: once
CDR3 DNA: TGTGCCAGCAGCTCGCCTGGGACTAGAGGGGTCAATGAGCAGTTCTTC
CDR3 protein: CASSSPGTRGVNEQFF

J gene: TRBJ2-1
V gene: TRBV20-1
D gene: TRBD2
clone size: .
CDR3 DNA: TGCAGTGCTAGAGCGGGACTAGCGGGAGCAAATGAGCAGTTCTTC
CDR3 protein: CSARAGLAGANEQFF

J gene: TRBJ1-1
V gene: TRBV20-1
D gene: .
clone size: few
CDR3 DNA: TGCAGTGCCCTAAGGGGGAGGGCCACTGAAGCTTTCTTT
CDR3 protein: CSALRGRATEAFF

J gene: TRBJ1-1
V gene: TRBV7-2
D gene: .
clone size: many
CDR3 DNA: TGTGCCAGCAGTTCGACCGTGAACACTGAAGCTTTCTTT
CDR3 protein: CASSSTVNTEAFF

J gene: TRBJ1-1
V gene: TRBV30
D gene: TRBD1
clone size: .
CDR3 DNA: TGTGCCAGCGACAGGGGTATGACTGAAGCTTTCTTT
CDR3 protein: CASDRGMTEAFF

J gene: TRBJ1-6
V gene: TRBV5-6
D gene: TRBD1
clone size: few
CDR3 DNA: TGTGCCAGCAGCTACCGGACAGGGAGGAGAAAATCACCCCTCCACTTT
CDR3 protein: CASSYRTGRRKSPLHF

J gene: TRBJ2-1
V gene: TRBV7-2
D gene: .
clone size: few
CDR3 DNA: TGTGCCAGCAGCTTAGTTGGAGGGGGGGGATACAATGAGCAGTTCTTC
CDR3 protein: CASSLVGGGGYNEQFF

J gene: TRBJ1-1
V gene: TRBV7-2
D gene: .
clone size: .
CDR3 DNA: TGTGCCAGCACGAGAGCAGGGTTCATGAACACTGAAGCTTTCTTT
CDR3 protein: CASTRAGFMNTEAFF

J gene: TRBJ2-1
V gene: TRBV7-9
D gene: .
clone size: few
CDR3 DNA: TGTGCCAGCAGCTTAAATACCCACGAGCAGTTCTTC
CDR3 protein: CASSLNTHEQFF

J gene: TRBJ2-1
V gene: TRBV6-6
D gene: TRBD2
clone size: few
CDR3 DNA: TGTGCCAGCAGTCGGGAGGGGGCCTACAATGAGCAGTTCTTC
CDR3 protein: CASSREGAYNEQFF

J gene: TRBJ2-7
V gene: TRBV10-3
D gene: TRBD2
clone size: .
CDR3 DNA: TGTGCCATCAGTGAACCGGGACTAGCGGGCTACGAGCAGTACTTC
CDR3 protein: CAISEPGLAGYEQYF

J gene: TRBJ2-7
V gene: TRBV15
D gene: TRBD1
clone size: few
CDR3 DNA: TGTGCCACCAGCATGGACAGGGCCTACGAGCAGTACTTC
CDR3 protein: CATSMDRAYEQYF

J gene: TRBJ2-3
V gene: TRBV11-2
D gene: .
clone size: many
CDR3 DNA: TGTGCCAGCAGTCCGGGGACCCGGGGGAGTTACACAGATACGCAGTATTTT
CDR3 protein: CASSPGTRGSYTDTQYF

J gene: TRBJ2-1
V gene: TRBV7-2
D gene: .
clone size: .
CDR3 DNA: TGTGCCAGCAGCTTACTGCTCTGGGGGGCCAATGAGCAGTTCTTC
CDR3 protein: CASSLLLWGANEQFF

J gene: TRBJ2-3
V gene: TRBV20-1
D gene: TRBD2
clone size: few
CDR3 DNA: TGCAGTGCTACGAGTAGCGGGAGTTTATGGAATACGCAGTATTTT
CDR3 protein: CSATSSGSLWNTQYF